This T cell receptor beta chain appears in the sequencing data of a study of naive and memory T cell subsets. Study-wide findings and caveats: In naive cells, over 95% of TCR sequences were seen only once.

This clonotype was counted only a few times. What it recognizes is unknown. Trimming removed 2 bases from V and 2 bases from J, with 13 bases in between. The CDR3 length is 15 residues. The beta constant-region primer was an equimolar mix of two oligonucleotides covering TRBC1 and TRBC2. Four rounds of PCR amplified the ligated cDNA using nested alpha and beta constant-region primers plus SP2. TCRdb reprocessed the UMI-ligation and nested PCR reads with MiXCR, giving one entry per CDR3 protein. The repertoire holds 80,000 to 95,000 distinct CDR3 sequences, with around 9% as singletons. The clonotype originates from a human donor in good health. This rearrangement joins TRBV12-3 or TRBV12-4 to TRBJ2-7, with D possibly matching TRBD1 (5 bases). Sequenced material: naive CD8+ T cells from blood. This CDR3 is CASSLITGATYEQYF. CDR3 nucleotides: TGTGCCAGCAGTTTAATCACAGGAGCAACCTACGAGCAGTACTTC.